This passage covers 19 T cell receptor beta chains from one sample sequenced in a study of cytomegalovirus exposure and HLA in healthy donors. Profiled with immunoSEQ multiplex PCR; TCRdb holds only in-frame clones, not every one. In the table there are some 130,000 clones, roughly 89% of which are singletons. The sample comprised PBMCs. The source is a woman aged 18-35 years in good health and CMV-seronegative.

CDR3 loop: CASSQIRTGNYGYTF. The CDR3 DNA reads TGTGCCAGCAGCCAGATACGTACCGGGAACTATGGCTACACCTTC. The chain carries TRBV5-8 and TRBJ1-2; D is uncertain. Germline V gives CDR1 SGHTS, CDR2 YDEGEE. CDR3 length: 15 amino acids. Between the trimmed V and J ends, which lost 4 bases and 2 bases, there was a span of 15 bases.

The J gene is TRBJ2-7, the V gene TRBV23-1; maybe TRBD1 (5 bases). TRBV23-1 is known as an ORF, though its function is uncertain. With 0 bases removed from V and 4 bases from J, the gap between germline ends came to 10 bases. CDR3 length equals 14 residues. The DNA of the CDR3 is TGCGCCAGCAGTCAATCGAGGCAGGGTTACGAGCAGTACTTC. Translating it yields CASSQSRQGYEQYF.

This chain joins TRBV2 and TRBJ1-5; the D is unclear. The germline CDR1 and CDR2 sequences are SNHLY and FYNNEI. CDR3 length: 12 residues. Trimming shortened V by 4 bases and J by 6 bases, and 7 bases separated the two germline ends. The CDR3 reads CASSVGVQPQHF. The CDR3 region has the DNA TGTGCCAGCAGTGTGGGAGTTCAGCCCCAGCATTTT.

V and J are TRBV5-1 and TRBJ2-2; 7 nucleotides line up with TRBD2. The CDR3 totals 16 residues. Germline CDR1 reads SGHRS; CDR2 reads YFSETQ. Trimming removed 0 bases from V and 1 base from J; junction bases left unmatched: 3. DNA for the CDR3: TGCGCCAGCAGCTTGGGCGGGGGATGGAACACCGGGGAGCTGTTTTTT. It yields the protein CASSLGGGWNTGELFF.

The chain joins TRBV5-1 to TRBJ2-7; D is possibly TRBD2 (6 bases). V was trimmed by 2 bases and J by 1 base, leaving 16 bases between them. Germline lookup yields CDR1 SGHRS and CDR2 YFSETQ. The CDR3 is 16 residues long. CDR3 amino acids: CASSLDPGLRSYEQYF. The CDR3 region has the DNA TGCGCCAGCAGCTTAGATCCGGGACTGAGGTCCTACGAGCAGTACTTC.

The chain joins TRBV5-4 to TRBJ2-1; perhaps TRBD1 as D (5 bases). Per the germline V gene, CDR1 is SGHNT and CDR2 is YYREEE (reference sequence). This CDR3 is built from 14 residues. V was trimmed by 0 bases and J by 6 bases, leaving 10 bases between them. The CDR3 protein is CASSLGHGANEQFF. CDR3 DNA sequence: TGTGCCAGCAGCTTGGGTCATGGGGCCAATGAGCAGTTCTTC. Full variable domain (rest looked up from reference TRBV5-4 and TRBJ2-1): ETGVTQSPTHLIKTRGQQVTLRCSSQSGHNTVSWYQQALGQGPQFIFQYYREEENGRGNFPPRFSGLQFPNYSSELNVNALELDDSALYLCASSLGHGANEQFFGPGTRLTVL.

The V and J genes are TRBV10-3 and TRBJ2-1; D is possibly TRBD2 (7 bases). Trimming pared 7 bases from V and 8 bases from J, leaving 21 bases between. The CDR3 covers 15 residues. In germline, CDR1 is ENHRY, CDR2 SYGVKD. As DNA, the CDR3 is TGTGCCATCACCGTGGGGGGGCGAGGTAGTGATGAGCAGTTCTTC. Amino acids: CAITVGGRGSDEQFF.

This clone occurred once. The chain carries TRBV6-6 and TRBJ1-2; TRBD1 matches at 7 bases. The CDR3 has 13 residues. The germline V gene encodes CDR1 MNHNY and CDR2 SVGAGI (reference sequence). The trim removed 6 bases at V and 7 bases at J, leaving 8 bases unmatched. The CDR3, as DNA: TGTGCCAGCAGGGCCCAGGGGGGATTTGGCTACACCTTC. Its protein product is CASRAQGGFGYTF.

The chain recombines TRBV6-6 with TRBJ2-7; 7 bases are a match to TRBD1. The CDR3 is made up of 15 amino acids. Looked up from germline, CDR1 is MNHNY and CDR2 is SVGAGI (reference sequence). With 8 bases clipped from V and 5 bases from J, the junction kept 15 bases outside the gene matches. CDR3 loop: CASRYSEGAQDEQYF. The CDR3 DNA follows: TGTGCCAGCCGATACTCCGAGGGGGCGCAGGACGAGCAGTACTTC.

This clone was observed once. The chain joins TRBV9 to TRBJ1-1; D possibly corresponds to TRBD1 (6 bases). The CDR3 extends over 14 amino acids. Trimming took 2 bases from V and 4 from J, leaving 12 bases between them. Germline V CDR1 and CDR2: SGDLS, YYNGEE. In DNA, the CDR3 is TGTGCCAGCAGCGTCACAGGGCCGGCCACTGAAGCTTTCTTT. Its translation is CASSVTGPATEAFF.

The V and J genes are TRBV6-6 and TRBJ2-1, with 7 nucleotides matching TRBD2. The CDR3 contains 16 residues. In germline, CDR1 is MNHNY, CDR2 SVGAGI (reference sequence). The ends lost 6 bases at V and 5 bases at J; junction bases unmatched: 13. In nucleotides, the CDR3 is TGTGCCAGCAGCCCTAACGCGGGGGAAGGGAACAATGAGCAGTTCTTC. Protein product: CASSPNAGEGNNEQFF.

The chain has TRBV6-1 and TRBJ2-5, with TRBD1 matching over 7 bases. Losses at the gene ends were 8 bases for V and 5 bases for J; bases not matched to a gene: 14. The CDR3 is 15 residues long. The germline gives CDR1 MNHNS, CDR2 SASEGT. CDR3 DNA sequence: TGTGCCAGCGGGTCCATAGACAGGGCTGGGGAGACCCAGTACTTC. Protein sequence: CASGSIDRAGETQYF.

The CDR3 protein is CASSLDVGTGGANEQFF. The CDR3 DNA is TGTGCCAGCAGCTTAGACGTTGGGACAGGGGGCGCAAATGAGCAGTTCTTC. The chain couples TRBV7-9 to TRBJ2-1, with 12 bases aligning to TRBD1. Germline V gene data show CDR1 as SEHNR and CDR2 as FQNEAQ (reference sequence). V was clipped by 1 base and J by 7 bases; unmatched bases: 8. CDR3 length equals 17 residues.

The chain employs TRBV4-1 and TRBJ1-5, with TRBD1 identical over 10 bases. V was pared by 1 base and J by 1 base, with 4 bases of the junction left unmatched. The CDR3 sequence is 17 residues long. Germline assignment: CDR1 MGHRA and CDR2 YSYEKL. Here the CDR3 DNA reads TGCGCCAGCAGCCAAGGGCGGGGACAGGGGAGCAATCAGCCCCAGCATTTT. It yields the protein CASSQGRGQGSNQPQHF.

This clone was counted once. This chain joins TRBV12-5 and TRBJ2-5, with a tentative D call TRBD2 (5 bases). Trimming removed 1 base at V and 2 bases at J, with 8 bases between. The CDR3 extends over 14 amino acids. Germline V gives CDR1 LGHNT, CDR2 FRNRAP. The CDR3 DNA reads as TGTGCTAGTGGTTTGGGCGGGCCTCAAGAGACCCAGTACTTC. This encodes CASGLGGPQETQYF. The whole variable domain, remainder taken from reference TRBV12-5 and TRBJ2-5, is DARVTQTPRHKVTEMGQEVTMRCQPILGHNTVFWYRQTMMQGLELLAYFRNRAPLDDSGMPKDRFSAEMPDATLATLKIQPSEPRDSAVYFCASGLGGPQETQYFGPGTRLLVL.

The V and J genes are TRBV6-1 and TRBJ1-1; possibly TRBD1 for D (6 bases). Per the germline V gene, CDR1 is MNHNS and CDR2 is SASEGT. The CDR3 contains 11 residues. Trimming cost V 6 bases and J 7 bases, with 9 bases left between them. In DNA form, the CDR3 reads TGTGCCAGCAGCGACAGGTTTGAAGCTTTCTTT. Translated, it gives CASSDRFEAFF.

The rearrangement links TRBV5-1 to TRBJ2-1; TRBD1 agrees at 8 bases. Germline V gene data show CDR1 as SGHRS and CDR2 as YFSETQ. With V trimmed by 4 bases and J by 3 bases, 6 bases remained unmatched. The CDR3 runs to 15 residues. CDR3 nucleotides: TGCGCCAGCAGCCTCGTTACAGGGGGCTACAATGAGCAGTTCTTC. Its translation is CASSLVTGGYNEQFF.

The CDR3 sequence is CASSRTGTGSYGYTF. DNA for the CDR3: TGTGCCAGCAGCCGTACCGGGACAGGGTCTTATGGCTACACCTTC. This chain connects TRBV5-5 to TRBJ1-2; TRBD1 aligns across 9 bases. Germline CDR1 reads SGHKS; CDR2 reads YYEKEE (reference sequence). The CDR3 sequence is 15 residues long. The V segment lost 4 bases and the J segment 5 bases; nucleotides outside the gene matches: 9.

The chain couples TRBV19 to TRBJ1-1, with D possibly matching TRBD1 (5 bases). V was pared by 7 bases and J by 6 bases, with 18 bases between. Germline CDR1 LNHDA, CDR2 SQIVND (reference sequence). There are 14 residues in the CDR3. CDR3 DNA sequence: TGTGCCAGTACCCTACTGGGGGACTTCCCTGAAGCTTTCTTT. It codes for CASTLLGDFPEAFF.